This entry features one TCR beta chain sequence. Seattle patient enrollment occurred during active infection, with longitudinal follow-up thereafter. Authors' analysis steps: Using reference gene primer amplification, nucleated cell counts were estimated. The table came from immunoSEQ multiplex PCR; TCRdb's copy has only in-frame clones and leaves some out. The DNA was the basis for D and trimming; V, J and clone size are from that table. Of 60,000 to 85,000 clones listed, 70% to 90% were seen once; the top ten hold roughly 9.7%. The data belong to a study of blood T cell repertoires in COVID-19. Study-wide context: The United States, Italy and Spain provided the acute and convalescent COVID-19 samples. PBMCs, B-cell-depleted T cells, or T cells were the source of the cDNA or gDNA that made up the material.

The sequence was collected from a man aged 55 to 70 with COVID-19, enrolled during active disease. The sequencing sample was made of peripheral blood.

Here the CDR3 DNA reads TGTGCCATCAGTGCCACTTCCACAGCCTCTAATGATTCACCCCTCCACTTT. This sequence encodes CAISATSTASNDSPLHF. This chain joins TRBV10-3 and TRBJ1-6; D remains unclear. Germline loops: CDR1 ENHRY, CDR2 SYGVKD. The CDR3 length is 17 residues. V lost 4 bases to trimming and J lost 8 bases, with 21 bases between them.